This TCR beta chain came from a study of blood T cells in healthy people across ages. Healthy Russian Caucasian donors spanned ages about 6 to 90 years. For the second PCR, which ran for 7 to 11 cycles, a sample-barcoded 5' primer and a J-beta primer mix were used. From the 5' RACE reads, TCRdb called clonotypes with MiXCR, one entry per CDR3 protein. The top ten hold about 3.6% of the sample, which has 550,000 to 800,000 distinct CDR3 sequences, approximately 21% seen once. To note about this clonotype: Its cognate antigen is unknown.

Study-wide results and caveats: Those diversity estimates obtained from one million T cells were thought to be underestimates. Per million T cells, the diversity of TCR beta decreased roughly linearly as age advanced.

The sequenced material came from blood. The sequence was collected from a man in his 70s in good health.

The CDR3 region has the DNA TGCAGCGTTACCACTAGCGGGAGTCCCTCGGGGTTCTTC. Its protein is CSVTTSGSPSGFF. This chain links TRBV29-1 with TRBJ2-1; 11 nucleotides agree with TRBD2. This CDR3 comprises 13 residues. Trimming removed 5 bases from V and 15 bases from J; junction bases left unmatched: 12. The germline V gene has CDR1 SQVTM and CDR2 ANQGSEA.